This record covers a single TCR beta chain. The antigen it binds to is not known. Qualities for individual bases were not recorded, and no much larger clone is one base off. The CDR3 goes from the cysteine to the phenylalanine over 13 residues. Kept here is only the CDR3 DNA, which spans 39 bases and is read in frame from base 1. V is pared back by 1 base and J by 7 bases, with 8 bases lying between the germline termini. This sample was taken from a study of T-cell memory formation after mild COVID-19 (dated by TCRdb to 2020 to 2022). Study-wide context: TCR sequence clusters from the two donors were largely donor specific. Two young, previously healthy adult volunteers, one female and one male, were included in the cohort. In a couple of donors, T-cell clones that expanded and contracted after mild COVID-19 were tracked by sequencing TCRalpha and TCRbeta repertoires over time. What the work shows at the level of the full study, not this receptor alone: Contracting CD4+ clones turned up mainly in the CM and EM memory subsets, whereas EMRA was where CD8+ clones were enriched. Whether the second-wave clones peaking on day 37 were SARS-CoV-2 specific was not confirmed. Some responding clones were found in pre-infection memory, which suggests that pre-existing cross-reactive memory T cells took part in the SARS-CoV-2 response. The study covered only a couple of mild cases, and larger cohorts including severe cases with pre-infection samples were considered necessary. From day 15 to 85, contracting clones showed balanced CD4/CD8 phenotypes, whereas a second wave of clones that expanded from day 15 to 37 leaned towards CD4+.

Sequencing relied on an Illumina NovaSeq 6000. TCRalpha and TCRbeta cDNA libraries were built by 5'RACE with constant-segment primers, adding sample barcodes and unique molecular identifiers. Trizol reagent was used to extract RNA from every sample. Libraries were amplified in two PCR steps, with a second sample barcode and Illumina TruSeq adapters added in the second step. Libraries were sequenced on an Illumina NovaSeq with 2 x 150 bp paired-end reads. In the original analysis: The reads were demultiplexed and collapsed into UMI-guided consensus sequences using migec v1.2.7. Using mixcr v2.1.11, UMI consensuses were aligned to TRA and TRB V and J templates and then assembled into clonotypes. A clonotype was counted as expanded or contracted only when both edgeR and NoisET called the clonotype significant, with the noise models trained on biological replicates. edgeR calls used a false discovery rate-adjusted p below 0.01 and a log2 fold-change threshold of 1. As an exploratory analysis of dynamics, max-normalized trajectories of the 1000 most abundant clonotypes were examined with PCA combined with hierarchical clustering. The CD4 or CD8 phenotype of responding clones was assigned using the separately sequenced CD4+ and CD8+ repertoires. TCRdb itself trimmed the public reads at Q25 with fastp, ran MiXCR and retained productive beta chains. Each entry merges the rows of one CDR3 protein and shows their most common DNA and genes. None of the V and J calls come from the authors' own analysis; TCRdb made them. Present in this sample are some 120,000 distinct CDR3 sequences, about 18% of which were seen just once. Roughly 5.2% of the sample is taken by the ten largest.

PBMCs were isolated by Ficoll-Paque density gradient centrifugation. The receptor was isolated from a man between 18 and 29 years old who had mild COVID-19 (a few samples of this study predate the infection). The sample titles of this study are shuffled in the database, so cell type and time point are left out; the donor was told from shared clones. Sequencing was done on a sample of PBMCs or a T cell subset sorted from them (not recorded which). The sequence joins TRBV12-3 or TRBV12-4 to TRBJ1-5, with an unclear D gene assignment. The bases are TGTGCCAGCAGTTTAGTTGAACGGCAGCCCCAGCATTTT. It specifies CASSLVERQPQHF.